This T cell receptor (beta chain) was sequenced in a study of OX40 agonist ivuxolimab in advanced cancers. In the study overall: Every patient in dose escalation had hepatocellular carcinoma, melanoma, renal cell or head and neck cancer. Findings of the study overall: Compared with CD4+, CD8+ T cells on average had more expanded clones. Some of the nonresponding patients also showed low levels of normalized T-cell clonal expansion.

Anyone with autoimmune disease history or systemic immunosuppression was excluded. A note on this clone: Its antigen is as yet unknown.

TCRdb keeps only in-frame clones here, not all; method: immunoSEQ multiplex PCR. This sample has tens of thousands of clones, with 84% found just once. The TCR originated in an adult with an advanced solid tumor such as melanoma, head and neck, liver or kidney cancer. The starting material was CD4+ or CD8+ T cells sorted from blood, obtained in a trial of the OX40 agonist ivuxolimab.

CDR3: CASSERGQNYGYTF. CDR3 nucleotide sequence: TGTGCCAGCAGCGAGAGGGGACAGAACTATGGCTACACCTTC. V is TRBV7-3 and J is TRBJ1-2, with 7 bases fitting TRBD1. This CDR3 contains 14 residues. After removal of 5 bases from V and 2 bases from J, the junction contained 5 bases not matched to a gene. Looked up from germline, CDR1 is SGHTA and CDR2 is FQGTGA.